This T cell receptor beta chain was retrieved from a study of post-analysis software for immune sequencing data. General study results and limits: The F measure placed samples prepared in the same batch into strongly shared clusters. Patients carried five TRBV segments more frequently than controls did, and TRBV5-6, TRBV5-1 and TRBV20-1 were among them.

The CDR3 covers 15 residues. CDR1 MGHDK and CDR2 SYGVNS come from the germline V gene. V was cut by 4 bases and J by 0 bases, with 10 bases left in between. This clonotype was counted a few times. Its antigen is not known. The TCR beta cDNA libraries carried unique molecular identifiers. Between about 1 and 11 million T cells gave rise to hundreds of thousands of cDNA molecules. A single record per CDR3 protein comes from TCRdb applying MiXCR to the PCR reads. The data hold fewer than 550,000 distinct CDR3 sequences, with around 36% observed a single time. The rearrangement uses TRBV25-1 and TRBJ1-5; no reliable D call. The sample was blood. The TCR comes from a girl aged 2 to 17 with multiple sclerosis. The CDR3 DNA reads TGTGCCAGCAGTGGGGCAGGATATAGCAATCAGCCCCAGCATTTT. Amino acid sequence: CASSGAGYSNQPQHF. The whole variable domain, filled in from reference TRBV25-1 and TRBJ1-5, reads EADIYQTPRYLVIGTGKKITLECSQTMGHDKMYWYQQDPGMELHLIHYSYGVNSTEKGDLSSESTVSRIRTEHFPLTLESARPSHTSQYLCASSGAGYSNQPQHFGDGTRLSIL.